The 15 T cell receptor beta chains reported below all come from one sample, sequenced in a study of T-cell reconstitution after alpha-beta-depleted transplantation in children. A library of TCRbeta sequences, prepared with unique molecular identifiers, was generated. TCRdb analysed the PCR reads with MiXCR anew, one entry per CDR3 protein. The sample has over 200,000 distinct CDR3 sequences; 11% are singletons. This material consisted of PBMCs, taken before TCRalphabeta/CD19-depleted stem cell transplant. The source of these receptors is a child younger than two with acute myeloid leukemia, due to receive a stem cell transplant.

Many counts were recorded for this clonotype. The chain carries TRBV24-1 and TRBJ2-5; 10 positions match TRBD1. Germline CDR1 and CDR2: KGHDR and SFDVKD. The CDR3 spans 13 residues. The trim removed 9 bases at V and 5 bases at J, leaving 5 bases unmatched. CDR3 DNA: TGTGCCACCGGAGACAGGGGGCTTGAGACCCAGTACTTC. It is translated as CATGDRGLETQYF.

This clonotype was counted at least ten times. The gene calls are TRBV29-1 and TRBJ1-1; no firm D call. Trimming took 4 bases from V and 5 from J, leaving 5 bases between them. There are 10 residues in the CDR3. The germline gives CDR1 SQVTM, CDR2 ANQGSEA. The CDR3: CSVGGTEAFF. CDR3 nucleotide sequence: TGCAGCGTTGGGGGAACTGAAGCTTTCTTT.

This clonotype came up many times. This chain links TRBV14 with TRBJ2-5, with 8 bases identical to TRBD2. Germline V gives CDR1 SGHDN, CDR2 FVKESK. This CDR3 comprises 16 residues. Germline trimming cut 5 bases from V and 2 bases from J; bases unmatched to any gene: 10. This CDR3 is CASSTTRREVQETQYF. The DNA of the CDR3 is TGTGCCAGCAGCACAACGCGGCGGGAGGTGCAAGAGACCCAGTACTTC.

There are many counts of this clonotype. The chain uses TRBV18 and TRBJ1-6, with unresolved D. The V gene's germline CDR1 is KGHSH and CDR2 LQKENI. Trimming took off 1 base at V and 0 bases at J, with 13 bases between the two ends. The CDR3 sequence is 18 residues long. The CDR3 spells CASSPRGRLSSYNSPLHF. Here the CDR3 DNA reads TGTGCCAGCTCACCACGAGGACGGCTGAGCTCCTATAATTCACCCCTCCACTTT.

This clonotype was found many times. The chain recombines TRBV7-2 with TRBJ1-4; D gene unclear. Deletions cut 2 bases from V and 0 bases from J, with 4 bases between. This CDR3 is built from 14 residues. CDR1 is SGHTA, CDR2 FQGNSA, per germline. The CDR3 DNA is TGTGCCAGCAGCTTACAGTCAACTAATGAAAAACTGTTTTTT. Its protein product is CASSLQSTNEKLFF.

Many counts were recorded for this clonotype. The rearrangement uses TRBV20-1 and TRBJ2-1; 8 bases align to TRBD2. From germline, CDR1 is DFQATT and CDR2 SNEGSKA (reference sequence). The CDR3 length is 16 residues. V trimming: 1 base; J trimming: 0 bases; junction bases outside the gene matches: 5. This CDR3 reads CSARVPGGSSYNEQFF. The CDR3 DNA sequence: TGCAGTGCTAGAGTCCCGGGAGGGAGCTCCTACAATGAGCAGTTCTTC.

This clonotype came up many times. The gene calls are TRBV29-1 and TRBJ2-1; 13 bases agree with TRBD2. CDR3 length equals 17 residues. Unmatched junction bases numbered 12, after V lost 6 bases and J lost 4 bases. Germline V gives CDR1 SQVTM, CDR2 ANQGSEA. CDR3 amino acids: CSVIVGPGLAGYNEQFF. As DNA, the CDR3 is TGCAGCGTCATAGTCGGCCCGGGACTAGCGGGATACAATGAGCAGTTCTTC.

This clonotype was found many times. CDR3 residues: CASSLRRDRPSPEGANVLTF. The CDR3 coding sequence is TGTGCCAGCAGCTTAAGGAGGGACAGACCGTCCCCAGAAGGGGCCAACGTCCTGACTTTC. The V gene is TRBV11-1, the J gene TRBJ2-6; tentatively, D is TRBD1 (7 bases). Trimming cost V 2 bases and J 4 bases, with 24 bases left between them. CDR3 size: 20 residues. The germline gives CDR1 SGHAT, CDR2 FQDESV (reference sequence).

This clonotype was recorded at least ten times. The J gene is TRBJ2-4, the V gene TRBV20-1; the D is unclear. Trimming removed 0 bases from V and 1 base from J, with 13 bases in between. The germline CDR1 and CDR2 sequences are DFQATT and SNEGSKA (reference sequence). CDR3 length: 16 amino acids. The chain's CDR3 is CSARDPSGRAKNIQYF. CDR3 in DNA: TGCAGTGCTAGAGACCCCTCCGGACGGGCCAAAAACATTCAGTACTTC.

This clonotype was seen ten or more times. The chain is built from TRBV13 and TRBJ2-7; D is ambiguous. The CDR3 totals 12 residues. Per the germline V gene, CDR1 is PRHDT and CDR2 is FYEKMQ (reference sequence). V was trimmed by 5 bases and J by 0 bases, leaving 5 bases between them. The CDR3 coding sequence is TGTGCCAGCAGCGATACCTCCTACGAGCAGTACTTC. It is translated as CASSDTSYEQYF.

This clonotype has ten or more counts. The chain joins TRBV12-3 or TRBV12-4 to TRBJ1-1; D is unclear. Trimming removed 4 bases at V and 7 bases at J, with 10 bases between. This CDR3 contains 12 residues. Here the CDR3 reads CASSSRLLEAFF. Written as DNA, the CDR3 is TGTGCCAGCAGTTCCCGACTGCTTGAAGCTTTCTTT.

The table lists this clonotype with many counts. The rearrangement uses TRBV7-6 and TRBJ2-3; the match to TRBD1 covers 12 bases. Germline lookup yields CDR1 SGHVS and CDR2 FNYEAQ. J was trimmed by 4 bases and V by 4 bases; bases with no gene match: 6. The length of the CDR3 is 16 residues. CDR3 protein: CASSSRDRGRPDTQYF. CDR3 nucleotide sequence: TGTGCCAGCAGCTCCCGGGACAGGGGGCGCCCAGATACGCAGTATTTT.

Many counts were recorded for this clonotype. In DNA form, the CDR3 reads TGCGCCAGCCTAAGTGGGGCAACCGGGGAGCTGTTTTTT. It yields the protein CASLSGATGELFF. V is TRBV5-1 and J is TRBJ2-2; D is possibly TRBD1 (5 bases). Trimming cost V 7 bases and J 5 bases, with 12 bases left between them. The CDR3 consists of 13 residues. Germline CDR1 is SGHRS and CDR2 is YFSETQ.

This clonotype was seen ten or more times. This chain connects TRBV6-1 to TRBJ2-7; 10 bases align to TRBD1. Germline V gene sequence: CDR1 MNHNS, CDR2 SASEGT. V gave up 4 bases and J gave up 3 bases; unmatched junction bases: 0. The CDR3 totals 13 residues. CDR3 sequence (DNA): TGTGCCAGCAGTGGGACAGGGGGCTACGAGCAGTACTTC. Its translation is CASSGTGGYEQYF.

This clonotype showed up many times. This chain links TRBV5-1 with TRBJ2-3; 9 nucleotides agree with TRBD2. V was pared by 2 bases and J by 1 base, with 14 bases of the junction left unmatched. The CDR3 sequence is 19 residues long. Germline V gene lookup returns CDR1 SGHRS and CDR2 YFSETQ. DNA of the CDR3: TGCGCCAGCAGCTTCGTCGCGTTAGCGGGAGCCCGAGGCACAGATACGCAGTATTTT. Translating it yields CASSFVALAGARGTDTQYF.